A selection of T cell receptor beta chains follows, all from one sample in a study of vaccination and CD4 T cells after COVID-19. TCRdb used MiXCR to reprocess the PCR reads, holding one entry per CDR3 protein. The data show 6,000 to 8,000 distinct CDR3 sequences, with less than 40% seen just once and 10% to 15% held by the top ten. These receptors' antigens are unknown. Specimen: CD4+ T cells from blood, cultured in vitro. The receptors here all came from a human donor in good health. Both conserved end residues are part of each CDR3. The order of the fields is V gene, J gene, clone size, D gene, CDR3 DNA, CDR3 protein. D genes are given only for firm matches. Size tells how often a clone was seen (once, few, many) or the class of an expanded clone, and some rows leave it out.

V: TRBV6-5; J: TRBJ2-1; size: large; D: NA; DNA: TGTGCCAGCAGTTATGCGAAGGGACCGGTAGCGGTGTACAATGAGCAGTTCTTC; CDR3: CASSYAKGPVAVYNEQFF
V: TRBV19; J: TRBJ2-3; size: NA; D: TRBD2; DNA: TGTGCCACCAAAAGCGGGAGCCCCACAGATACGCAGTATTTT; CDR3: CATKSGSPTDTQYF
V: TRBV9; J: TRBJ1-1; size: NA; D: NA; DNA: TGTGCCAGCAGCGTAGTTACGGGGGCGAACACTGAAGCTTTCTTT; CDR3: CASSVVTGANTEAFF
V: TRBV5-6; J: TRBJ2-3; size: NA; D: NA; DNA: TGTGCCAGCAGCTTTAACCGGGTCTACACAGATACGCAGTATTTT; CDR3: CASSFNRVYTDTQYF
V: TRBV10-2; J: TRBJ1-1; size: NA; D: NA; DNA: TGCGCCAGCAGTGAGCGTGGGAACACTGAAGCTTTCTTT; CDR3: CASSERGNTEAFF
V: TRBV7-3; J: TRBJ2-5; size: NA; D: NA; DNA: TGCGCCAGCAGCCAAGATCTATGGGGGACCCAAGAGACCCAGTACTTC; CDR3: CASSQDLWGTQETQYF
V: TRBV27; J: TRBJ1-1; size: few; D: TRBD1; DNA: TGTGCCCCAGGCACAGGGGGCAGACCTGAAGCTTTCTTT; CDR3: CAPGTGGRPEAFF
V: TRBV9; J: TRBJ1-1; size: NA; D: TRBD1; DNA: TGTGCCAGCAGCGTAGAGGGACAGGTGAACACTGAAGCTTTCTTT; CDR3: CASSVEGQVNTEAFF
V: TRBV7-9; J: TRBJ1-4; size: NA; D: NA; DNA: TGTGCCAGCAGCTTAGTTCCGGAGGATAAACTGTTTTTT; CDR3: CASSLVPEDKLFF
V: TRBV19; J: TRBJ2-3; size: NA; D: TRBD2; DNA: TGTGCCAGTAGTCATCGACTAGCGGGAGGGCCGGGCACGCAGTATTTT; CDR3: CASSHRLAGGPGTQYF
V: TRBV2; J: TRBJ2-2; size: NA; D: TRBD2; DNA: TGTGCCAGCAGTGTACTGACGGGAGGCTCCGGGGAGCTGTTTTTT; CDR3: CASSVLTGGSGELFF
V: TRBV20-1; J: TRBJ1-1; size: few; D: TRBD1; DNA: TGCAGTGCTAGAGGTGCAGGGGGTGGGGGCACTGAAGCTTTCTTT; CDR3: CSARGAGGGGTEAFF
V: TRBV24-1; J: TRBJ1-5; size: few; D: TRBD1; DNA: TGTGCCACCAGTGACCCGGGACAGGACTTCAATCAGCCCCAGCATTTT; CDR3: CATSDPGQDFNQPQHF
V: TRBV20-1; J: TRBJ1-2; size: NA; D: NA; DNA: TGCAGTGCTAGAGGTAGAGGGACAAACTATGGCTACACCTTC; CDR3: CSARGRGTNYGYTF
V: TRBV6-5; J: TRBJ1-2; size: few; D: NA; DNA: TGTGCCAGCAGTTACAAAGCAGGGAACTATGGCTACACCTTC; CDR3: CASSYKAGNYGYTF
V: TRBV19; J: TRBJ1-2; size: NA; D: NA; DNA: TGTGCCAGTGGCAGGGGAGACTATGGCTACACCTTC; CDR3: CASGRGDYGYTF
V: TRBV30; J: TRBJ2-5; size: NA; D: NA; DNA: TGTGCCTGGAGTGTCTCAGGGGCGCACGAGGAGACCCAGTACTTC; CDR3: CAWSVSGAHEETQYF
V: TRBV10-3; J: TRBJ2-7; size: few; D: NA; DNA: TGTGCCATCAGTGAGTCCCTAGTAGGGGATTCAGCCTACGAGCAGTACTTC; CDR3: CAISESLVGDSAYEQYF
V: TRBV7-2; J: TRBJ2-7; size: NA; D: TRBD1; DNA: TGTGCCAGCAGCTCCTCCGGGACAGCGTACGAGCAGTACTTC; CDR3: CASSSSGTAYEQYF
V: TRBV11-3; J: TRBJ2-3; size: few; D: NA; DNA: TGTGCCAGCAGCTTATCAGGGTCCACAGATACGCAGTATTTT; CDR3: CASSLSGSTDTQYF
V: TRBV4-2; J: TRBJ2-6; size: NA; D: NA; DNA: TGTGCCAGCAGCCAAGAGGCAGGTACGAGAGGGGCCAACGTCCTGACTTTC; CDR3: CASSQEAGTRGANVLTF
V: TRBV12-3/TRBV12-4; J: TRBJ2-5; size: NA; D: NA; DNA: TGTGCCAGCAGTTTCGGAAGTCAAGAGACCCAGTACTTC; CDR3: CASSFGSQETQYF
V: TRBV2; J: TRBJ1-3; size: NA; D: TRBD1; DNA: TGTGCCAGCAGTTTGACAGGGGCCCAACTCTCTGGAAACACCATATATTTT; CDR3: CASSLTGAQLSGNTIYF